This TCR beta chain came from a study of T cells in Graves' hyperthyroidism and ophthalmopathy (dated by TCRdb to about 2019). Background for the entire study: Peripheral blood samples were taken at the time of initial diagnosis, prior to any treatment. TCR V-J signatures able to tell the groups apart were searched for in a discovery cohort of 90 to 100 patients, of whom about 40 had Graves' ophthalmopathy and 55 to 60 had stable Graves' hyperthyroidism. Whether ophthalmopathy could be predicted prospectively was tested in an independent validation cohort made up of roughly 20 hyperthyroidism patients plus 17 patients who later progressed to ophthalmopathy. For training and testing, the roughly 97 patients in the discovery cohort were randomly divided in a 7:3 ratio. In addition, the study compared T-cell repertoires in thyroid tissue and in blood from five or six Graves' hyperthyroidism patients. Following sampling, methimazole starting at 30 mg daily was given to hyperthyroidism patients, and high-dose intravenous methylprednisolone was given to ophthalmopathy patients. The paper describes TCR Vbeta CDR3 sequencing of around 140 peripheral blood samples, made up of around 41 ophthalmopathy patients, roughly 80 hyperthyroidism patients and 17 progressor patients. Study-wide findings and limitations: Most expanded thyroid clonotypes (frequency above 0.001) were also detected in blood, a finding suggesting that blood repertoires may reflect thyroid immune responses. In validation, progression to ophthalmopathy was predicted by the model with approximately 67% sensitivity and just over 72% specificity, a median of roughly six months before onset. A 13 V-J signature model separated ophthalmopathy from stable hyperthyroidism, with about 88% sensitivity and 81.08% specificity in cross-validation and 80%/75% in testing. Sample size was not statistically predetermined, and blinding of investigators to group allocation was not performed.

This clonotype was observed a few times. Its specific antigen is unknown. It has no much larger one-base neighbor in the sample; base qualities were not kept. Stable Graves' hyperthyroidism was defined as no progression to ophthalmopathy during 18 months of follow-up. Hyperthyroidism patients were newly diagnosed, with disease duration under 2 months, and aged 18 to 65 years. Patients with uncontrolled infections, other autoimmune diseases, pregnancy or lactation were excluded. Diagnoses were based on clinical symptoms, serum thyroxine and TRAb, thyroid ultrasound and orbital computed tomography. PBMCs were separated from under 12 ml of fresh peripheral blood using Ficoll-Paque density gradient centrifugation. Total RNA was extracted with Trizol reagent, and quality was checked on an Agilent 2100 Bioanalyzer. Amplification of TCR beta CDR3 regions was carried out from RNA transcripts. The first round of RT-PCR for the TCR CDR3 was performed with the HTBI primer set and the Qiagen OneStep RT-PCR kit. The libraries were constructed in a second round of multiplex PCR and then size-selected and purified. The libraries were sequenced on an Illumina HiSeq2000 using paired-end 100 bp reads. The original methods were these. SOAPnuke was used to process the raw data, with reads discarded if the reads contained adapters or uncalled bases, had a mean Phred below 15, or lacked an exact constant-primer or identifier match. COPE v1.2.5 was used to merge the high-quality paired reads, and each unique nucleotide sequence was defined as a clonotype. MiTCR v1.1 was used to align clonotypes to the IMGT TRBV, TRBD and TRBJ reference segments. Only V-J combinations with frequency above 0.0001, covering about 99% of repertoires, were analysed. The TCS score was defined as F50 (clonal expansion) divided by E x V (chaos), with BLOSUM62-based TCRdist calculated between CDR3 peptides within each V-J. Welch's t-statistics and random forest reduced fewer than 550 V-J features to about 13, which were used in a naive Bayes classifier (R e1071). In TCRdb, the public reads were trimmed at Q25 with fastp and aligned with MiXCR, with productive beta chains retained. Each entry is one CDR3 protein sequence, shown with its most common DNA and genes. The V and J calls reflect TCRdb's pipeline rather than the authors' work. Here the sample has about 420,000 distinct CDR3 sequences; around 16% occur a single time. Of the sample, approximately 14% falls within the top ten clones.

The TCR originated in a young woman with Graves' hyperthyroidism. The sample was blood.

CDR3 sequence: CASSPWDSRDMNSPLHF. The sequence in DNA is TGTGCCAGCAGCCCATGGGACAGTCGGGACATGAATTCACCCCTCCACTTT. The sequence links TRBV9 to TRBJ1-6; the central 7 bases match TRBD1. Reading from cysteine to phenylalanine, the CDR3 counts 17 amino acids. The kept DNA is CDR3 alone, 51 bases in frame from the first base. Based on the germline V gene, the CDR1 and CDR2 sequences are SGDLS and YYNGEE. V loses 4 bases at its end and J loses 7 bases; junction bases beyond the gene matches: 14.